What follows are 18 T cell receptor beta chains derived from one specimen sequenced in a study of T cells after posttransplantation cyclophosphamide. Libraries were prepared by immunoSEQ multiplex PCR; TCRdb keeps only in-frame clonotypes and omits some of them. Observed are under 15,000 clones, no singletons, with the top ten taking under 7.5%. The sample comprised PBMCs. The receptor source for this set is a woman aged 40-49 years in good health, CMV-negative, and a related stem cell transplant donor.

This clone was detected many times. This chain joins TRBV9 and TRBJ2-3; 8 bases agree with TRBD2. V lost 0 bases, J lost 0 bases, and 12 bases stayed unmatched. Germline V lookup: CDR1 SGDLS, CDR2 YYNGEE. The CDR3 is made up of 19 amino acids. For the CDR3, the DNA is TGTGCCAGCAGCGTAGCTACAGGATGGGGCGGGGGGAGCACAGATACGCAGTATTTT. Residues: CASSVATGWGGGSTDTQYF.

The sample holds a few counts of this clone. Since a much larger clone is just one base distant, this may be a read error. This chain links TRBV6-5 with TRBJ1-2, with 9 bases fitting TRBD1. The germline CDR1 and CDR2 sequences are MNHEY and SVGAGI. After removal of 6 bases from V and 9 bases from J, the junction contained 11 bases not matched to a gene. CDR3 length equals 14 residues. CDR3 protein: CASRAGQGLRRYTF. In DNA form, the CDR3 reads TGTGCCAGCAGGGCGGGACAGGGTCTTCGTCGCTACACCTTC.

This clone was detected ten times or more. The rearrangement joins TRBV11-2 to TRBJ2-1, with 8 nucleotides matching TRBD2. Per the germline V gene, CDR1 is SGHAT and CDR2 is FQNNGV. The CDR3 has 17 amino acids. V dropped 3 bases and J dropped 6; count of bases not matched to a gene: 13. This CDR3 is CASSLGPGTRRVNEQFF. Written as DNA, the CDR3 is TGTGCCAGCAGCTTGGGACCAGGGACTAGGCGGGTCAATGAGCAGTTCTTC.

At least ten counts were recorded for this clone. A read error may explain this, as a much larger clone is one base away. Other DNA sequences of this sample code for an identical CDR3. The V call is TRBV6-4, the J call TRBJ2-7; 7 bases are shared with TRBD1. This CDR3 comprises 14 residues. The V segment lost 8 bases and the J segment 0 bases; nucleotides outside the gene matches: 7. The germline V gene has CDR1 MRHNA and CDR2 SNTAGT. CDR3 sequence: CASGIQGYSYEQYF. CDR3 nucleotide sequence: TGTGCCAGCGGGATACAGGGGTACTCCTACGAGCAGTACTTC.

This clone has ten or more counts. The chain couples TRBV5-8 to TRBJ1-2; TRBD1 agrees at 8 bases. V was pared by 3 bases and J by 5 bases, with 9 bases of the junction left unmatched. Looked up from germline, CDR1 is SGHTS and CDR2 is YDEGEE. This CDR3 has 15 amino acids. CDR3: CASSSRAGGWYGYTF. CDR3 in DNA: TGTGCCAGCAGCTCTCGTGCAGGGGGCTGGTATGGCTACACCTTC.

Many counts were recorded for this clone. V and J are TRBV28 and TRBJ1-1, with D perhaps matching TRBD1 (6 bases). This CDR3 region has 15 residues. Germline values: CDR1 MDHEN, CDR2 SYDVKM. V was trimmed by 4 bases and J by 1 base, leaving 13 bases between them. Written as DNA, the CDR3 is TGTGCCAGCAGTTCGTCCGGGACACCGAACACTGAAGCTTTCTTT. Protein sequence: CASSSSGTPNTEAFF.

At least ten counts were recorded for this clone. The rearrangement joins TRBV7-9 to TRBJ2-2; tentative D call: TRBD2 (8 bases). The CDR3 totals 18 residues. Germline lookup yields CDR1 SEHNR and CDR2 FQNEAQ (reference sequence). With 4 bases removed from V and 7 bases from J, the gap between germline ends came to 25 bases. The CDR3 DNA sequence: TGTGCCAGCAGCTCCCCGGGGGGGGACAGCCCAGGCAGCGGGGAGCTGTTTTTT. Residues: CASSSPGGDSPGSGELFF. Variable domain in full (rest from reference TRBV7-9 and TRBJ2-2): DTGVSQNPRHKITKRGQNVTFRCDPISEHNRLYWYRQTLGQGPEFLTYFQNEAQLEKSRLLSDRFSAERPKGSFSTLEIQRTEQGDSAMYLCASSSPGGDSPGSGELFFGEGSRLTVL.

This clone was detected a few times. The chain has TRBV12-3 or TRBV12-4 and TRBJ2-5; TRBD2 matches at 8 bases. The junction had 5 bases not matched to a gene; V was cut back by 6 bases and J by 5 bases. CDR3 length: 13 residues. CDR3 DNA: TGTGCCAGCAGCAGGACTAGCCCCGAGACCCAGTACTTC. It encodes CASSRTSPETQYF.

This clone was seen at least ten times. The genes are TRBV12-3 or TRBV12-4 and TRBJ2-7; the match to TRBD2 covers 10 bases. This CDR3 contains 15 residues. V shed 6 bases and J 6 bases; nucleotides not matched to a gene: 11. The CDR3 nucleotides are TGTGCCAGCAGCCTGGCTAGCGGGAGATACAGCGAGCAGTACTTC. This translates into CASSLASGRYSEQYF.

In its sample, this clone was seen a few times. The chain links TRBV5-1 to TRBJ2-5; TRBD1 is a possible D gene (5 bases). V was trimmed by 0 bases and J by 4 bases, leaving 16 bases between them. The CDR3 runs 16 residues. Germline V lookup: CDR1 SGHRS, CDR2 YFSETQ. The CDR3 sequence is CASSLGGTQAGETQYF. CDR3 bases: TGCGCCAGCAGCTTGGGGGGCACACAGGCAGGAGAGACCCAGTACTTC.

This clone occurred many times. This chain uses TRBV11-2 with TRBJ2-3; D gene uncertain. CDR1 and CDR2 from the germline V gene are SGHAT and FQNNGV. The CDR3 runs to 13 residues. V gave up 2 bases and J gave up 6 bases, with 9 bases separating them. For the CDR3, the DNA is TGTGCCAGCAGCTTAACTGACTCCGATACGCAGTATTTT. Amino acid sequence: CASSLTDSDTQYF.

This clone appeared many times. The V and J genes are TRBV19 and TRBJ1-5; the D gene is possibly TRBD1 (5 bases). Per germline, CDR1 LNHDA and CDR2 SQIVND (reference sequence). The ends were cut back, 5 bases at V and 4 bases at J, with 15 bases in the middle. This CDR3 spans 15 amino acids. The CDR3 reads CASSLGGMVNQPQHF. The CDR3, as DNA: TGTGCCAGTAGTCTCGGGGGGATGGTGAATCAGCCCCAGCATTTT.

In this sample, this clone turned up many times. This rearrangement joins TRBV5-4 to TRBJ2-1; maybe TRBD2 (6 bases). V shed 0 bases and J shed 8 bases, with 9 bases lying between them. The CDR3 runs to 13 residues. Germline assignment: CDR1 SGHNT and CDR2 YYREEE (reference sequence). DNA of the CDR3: TGTGCCAGCAGCTTGGTCGGGGGACATGAGCAGTTCTTC. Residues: CASSLVGGHEQFF.

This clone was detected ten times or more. CDR3 DNA sequence: TGTGCCAGCAGTTTATCCCCAAGACAGGGGGTGAGGGTCCCCGGGTACAATGAGCAGTTCTTC. Its translation is CASSLSPRQGVRVPGYNEQFF. The chain couples TRBV28 to TRBJ2-1, with 9 bases matching TRBD1. The CDR3 is made up of 21 amino acids. The V and J ends lost 1 base and 4 bases, in that order; junction bases with no gene match: 20. The germline CDR1 and CDR2 sequences are MDHEN and SYDVKM.

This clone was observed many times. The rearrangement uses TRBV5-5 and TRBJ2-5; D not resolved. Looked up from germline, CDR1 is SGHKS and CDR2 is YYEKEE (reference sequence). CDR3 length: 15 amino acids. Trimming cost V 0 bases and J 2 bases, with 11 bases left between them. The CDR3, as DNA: TGTGCCAGCAGCTTGGGGCCAGGAATACAAGAGACCCAGTACTTC. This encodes CASSLGPGIQETQYF.

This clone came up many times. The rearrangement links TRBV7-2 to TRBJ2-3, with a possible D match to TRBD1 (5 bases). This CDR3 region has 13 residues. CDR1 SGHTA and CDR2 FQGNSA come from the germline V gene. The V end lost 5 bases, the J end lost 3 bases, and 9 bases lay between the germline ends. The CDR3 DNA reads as TGTGCCAGCAGCATCCAGGGAACAGATACGCAGTATTTT. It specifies CASSIQGTDTQYF. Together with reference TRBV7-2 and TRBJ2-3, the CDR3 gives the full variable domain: GAGVSQSPSNKVTEKGKDVELRCDPISGHTALYWYRQSLGQGLEFLIYFQGNSAPDKSGLPSDRFSAERTGGSVSTLTIQRTQQEDSAVYLCASSIQGTDTQYFGPGTRLTVL.

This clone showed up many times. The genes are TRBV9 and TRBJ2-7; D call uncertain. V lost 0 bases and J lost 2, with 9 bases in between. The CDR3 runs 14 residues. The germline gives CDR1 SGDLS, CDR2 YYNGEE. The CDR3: CASSVEGTPYEQYF. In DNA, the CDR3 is TGTGCCAGCAGCGTAGAGGGTACCCCCTACGAGCAGTACTTC.

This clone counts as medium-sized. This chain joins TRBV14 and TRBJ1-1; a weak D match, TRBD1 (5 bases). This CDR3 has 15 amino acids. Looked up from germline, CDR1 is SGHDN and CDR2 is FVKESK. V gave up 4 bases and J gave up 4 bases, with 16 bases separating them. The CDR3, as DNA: TGTGCCAGCAGCCTTCAGACAGCCAGGACCACTGAAGCTTTCTTT. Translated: CASSLQTARTTEAFF.